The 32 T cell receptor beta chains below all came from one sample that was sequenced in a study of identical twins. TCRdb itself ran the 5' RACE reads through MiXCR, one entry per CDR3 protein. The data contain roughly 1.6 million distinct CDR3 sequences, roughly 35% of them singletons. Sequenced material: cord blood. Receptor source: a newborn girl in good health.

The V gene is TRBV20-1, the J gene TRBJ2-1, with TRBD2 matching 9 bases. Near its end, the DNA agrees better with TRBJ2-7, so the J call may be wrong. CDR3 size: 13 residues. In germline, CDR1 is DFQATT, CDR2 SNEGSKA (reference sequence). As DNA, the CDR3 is TGCAGTGCTAAGGCGGGGGGGCACAATGAGCAGTACTTC. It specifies CSAKAGGHNEQYF.

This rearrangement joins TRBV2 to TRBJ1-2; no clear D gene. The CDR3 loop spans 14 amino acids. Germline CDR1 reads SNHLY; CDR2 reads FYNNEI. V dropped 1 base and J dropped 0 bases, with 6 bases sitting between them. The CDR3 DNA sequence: TGTGCCAGCAGTGAAGTAACCCCTAACTATGGCTACACCTTC. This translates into CASSEVTPNYGYTF.

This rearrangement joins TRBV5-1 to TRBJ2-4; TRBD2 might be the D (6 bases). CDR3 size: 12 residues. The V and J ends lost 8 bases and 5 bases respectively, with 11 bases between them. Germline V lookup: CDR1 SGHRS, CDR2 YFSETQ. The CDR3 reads CASQGGENIQYF. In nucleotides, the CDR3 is TGCGCCAGTCAGGGAGGCGAAAACATTCAGTACTTC.

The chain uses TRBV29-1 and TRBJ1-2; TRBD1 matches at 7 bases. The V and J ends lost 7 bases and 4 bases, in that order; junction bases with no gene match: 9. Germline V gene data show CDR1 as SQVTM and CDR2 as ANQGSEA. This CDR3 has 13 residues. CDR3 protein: CSAGTGTAYGYTF. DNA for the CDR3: TGCAGCGCTGGGACCGGGACAGCCTATGGCTACACCTTC.

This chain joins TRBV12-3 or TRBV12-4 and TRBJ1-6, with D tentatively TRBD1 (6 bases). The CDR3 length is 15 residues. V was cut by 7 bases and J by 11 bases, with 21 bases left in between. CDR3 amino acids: CASTRRSGGDPPLHF. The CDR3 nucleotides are TGTGCCAGCACCAGAAGGTCGGGGGGCGATCCACCCCTCCACTTT.

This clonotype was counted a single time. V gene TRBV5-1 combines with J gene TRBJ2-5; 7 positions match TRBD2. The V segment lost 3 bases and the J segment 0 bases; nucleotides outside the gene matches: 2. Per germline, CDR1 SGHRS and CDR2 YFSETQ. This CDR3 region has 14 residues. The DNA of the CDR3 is TGCGCCAGCAGCTCCCTAGCGGACCAAGAGACCCAGTACTTC. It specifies CASSSLADQETQYF. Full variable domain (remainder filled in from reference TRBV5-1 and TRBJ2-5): KAGVTQTPRYLIKTRGQQVTLSCSPISGHRSVSWYQQTPGQGLQFLFEYFSETQRNKGNFPGRFSGRQFSNSRSEMNVSTLELGDSALYLCASSSLADQETQYFGPGTRLLVL.

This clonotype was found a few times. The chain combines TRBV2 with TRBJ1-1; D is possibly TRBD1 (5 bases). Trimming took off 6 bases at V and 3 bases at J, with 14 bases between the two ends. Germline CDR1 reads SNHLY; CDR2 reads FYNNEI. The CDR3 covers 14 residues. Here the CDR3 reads CASRSRVGHTEAFF. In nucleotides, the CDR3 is TGTGCCAGCAGATCAAGAGTGGGACACACTGAAGCTTTCTTT. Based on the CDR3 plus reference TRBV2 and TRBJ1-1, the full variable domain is EPEVTQTPSHQVTQMGQEVILRCVPISNHLYFYWYRQILGQKVEFLVSFYNNEISEKSEIFDDQFSVERPDGSNFTLKIRSTKLEDSAMYFCASRSRVGHTEAFFGQGTRLTVV.

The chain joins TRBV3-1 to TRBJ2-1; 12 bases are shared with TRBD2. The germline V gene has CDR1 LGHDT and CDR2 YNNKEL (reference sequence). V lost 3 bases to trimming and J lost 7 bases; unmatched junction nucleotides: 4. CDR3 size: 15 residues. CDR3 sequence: CASSHTSGGTNEQFF. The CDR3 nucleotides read TGTGCCAGCAGCCACACTAGCGGGGGGACAAATGAGCAGTTCTTC.

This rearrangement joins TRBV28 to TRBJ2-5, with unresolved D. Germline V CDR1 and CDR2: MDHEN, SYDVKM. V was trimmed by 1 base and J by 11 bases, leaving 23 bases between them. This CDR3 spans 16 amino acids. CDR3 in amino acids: CASSLLAVAPYNEQYF. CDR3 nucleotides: TGTGCCAGCAGTTTATTAGCAGTGGCCCCCTACAATGAGCAGTACTTC.

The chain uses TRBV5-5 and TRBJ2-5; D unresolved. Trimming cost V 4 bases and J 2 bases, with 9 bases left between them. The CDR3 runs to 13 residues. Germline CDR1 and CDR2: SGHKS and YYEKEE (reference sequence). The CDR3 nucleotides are TGTGCCAGCAGCCACTCCAGGCAAGAGACCCAGTACTTC. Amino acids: CASSHSRQETQYF.

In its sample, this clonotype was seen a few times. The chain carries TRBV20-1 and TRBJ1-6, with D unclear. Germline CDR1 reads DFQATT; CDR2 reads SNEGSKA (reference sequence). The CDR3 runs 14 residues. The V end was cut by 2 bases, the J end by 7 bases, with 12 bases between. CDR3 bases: TGCAGTGCTAGAAATCGGGTCGGGAATTCACCCCTCCACTTT. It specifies CSARNRVGNSPLHF.

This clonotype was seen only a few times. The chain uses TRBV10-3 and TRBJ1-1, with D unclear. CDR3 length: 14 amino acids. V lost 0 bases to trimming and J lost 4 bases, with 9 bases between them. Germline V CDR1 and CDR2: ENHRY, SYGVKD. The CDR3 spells CAISESAGSTEAFF. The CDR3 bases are TGTGCCATCAGTGAGTCGGCGGGGAGCACTGAAGCTTTCTTT.

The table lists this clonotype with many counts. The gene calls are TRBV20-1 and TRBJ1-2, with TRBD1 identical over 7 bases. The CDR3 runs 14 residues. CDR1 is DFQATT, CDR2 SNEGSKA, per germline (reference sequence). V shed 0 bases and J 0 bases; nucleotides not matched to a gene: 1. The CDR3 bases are TGCAGTGCTAGAGATCAGGGGGCTAACTATGGCTACACCTTC. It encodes CSARDQGANYGYTF.

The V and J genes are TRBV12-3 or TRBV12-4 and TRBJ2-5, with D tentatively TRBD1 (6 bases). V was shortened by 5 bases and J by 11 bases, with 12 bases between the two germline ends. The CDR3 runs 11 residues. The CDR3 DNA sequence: TGTGCCAGCAGTCTCGGACAGCAGCAGTACTTC. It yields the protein CASSLGQQQYF.

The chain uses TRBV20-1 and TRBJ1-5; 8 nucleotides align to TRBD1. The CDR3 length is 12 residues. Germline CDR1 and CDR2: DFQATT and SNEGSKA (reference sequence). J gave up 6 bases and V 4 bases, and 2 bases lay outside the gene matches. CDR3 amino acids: CSATGGGQPQHF. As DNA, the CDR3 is TGCAGTGCTACAGGGGGCGGTCAGCCCCAGCATTTT.

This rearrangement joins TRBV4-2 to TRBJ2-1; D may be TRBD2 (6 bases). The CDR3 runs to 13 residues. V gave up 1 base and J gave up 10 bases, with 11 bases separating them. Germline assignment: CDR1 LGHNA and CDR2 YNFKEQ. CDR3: CASSQAEGREQFF. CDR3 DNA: TGTGCCAGCAGCCAAGCGGAGGGCCGGGAGCAGTTCTTC.

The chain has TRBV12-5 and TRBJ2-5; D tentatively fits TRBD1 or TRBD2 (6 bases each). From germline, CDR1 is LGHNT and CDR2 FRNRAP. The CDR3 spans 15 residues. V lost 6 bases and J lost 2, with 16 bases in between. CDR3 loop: CASGPGAALQETQYF. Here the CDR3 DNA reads TGTGCTAGTGGCCCGGGGGCGGCGTTACAAGAGACCCAGTACTTC.

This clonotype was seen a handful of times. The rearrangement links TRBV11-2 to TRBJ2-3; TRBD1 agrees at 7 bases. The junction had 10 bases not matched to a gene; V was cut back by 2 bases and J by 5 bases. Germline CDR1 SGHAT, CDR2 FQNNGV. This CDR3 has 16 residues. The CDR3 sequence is CASSLRTKGAKDTQYF. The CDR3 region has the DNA TGTGCCAGCAGCTTACGAACGAAGGGGGCGAAAGATACGCAGTATTTT.

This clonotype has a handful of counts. The CDR3 DNA sequence: TGTGCCATCGCCCGGGGGGCATCCTACGAGCAGTACTTC. Translation gives CAIARGASYEQYF. The chain carries TRBV12-3 or TRBV12-4 and TRBJ2-4; a possible D gene is TRBD2 (7 bases). The J call may be in error: the DNA end matches TRBJ2-7 better. The CDR3 consists of 13 residues.

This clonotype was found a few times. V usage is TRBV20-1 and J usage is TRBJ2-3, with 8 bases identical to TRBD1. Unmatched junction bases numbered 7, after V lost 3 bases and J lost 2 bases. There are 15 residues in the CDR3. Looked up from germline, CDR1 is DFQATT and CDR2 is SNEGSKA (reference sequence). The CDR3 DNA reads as TGCAGTGCTAGCCCCGACAGGGGCAACACAGATACGCAGTATTTT. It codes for CSASPDRGNTDTQYF.

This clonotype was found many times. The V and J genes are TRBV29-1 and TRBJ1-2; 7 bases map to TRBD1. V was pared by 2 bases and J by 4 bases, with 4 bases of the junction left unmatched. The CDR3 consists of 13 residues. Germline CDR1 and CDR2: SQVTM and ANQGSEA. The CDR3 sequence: CSVERAGGYGYTF. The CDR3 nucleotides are TGCAGCGTTGAAAGGGCAGGGGGCTATGGCTACACCTTC. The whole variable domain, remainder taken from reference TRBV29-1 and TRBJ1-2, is SAVISQKPSRDICQRGTSLTIQCQVDSQVTMMFWYRQQPGQSLTLIATANQGSEATYESGFVIDKFPISRPNLTFSTLTVSNMSPEDSSIYLCSVERAGGYGYTFGSGTRLTVV.

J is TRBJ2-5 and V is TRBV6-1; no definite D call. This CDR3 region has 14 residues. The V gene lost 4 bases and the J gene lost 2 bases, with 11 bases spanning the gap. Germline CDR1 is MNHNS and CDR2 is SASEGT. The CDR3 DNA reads TGTGCCAGCAGTGGGGCTAAAAAACAAGAGACCCAGTACTTC. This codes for CASSGAKKQETQYF.

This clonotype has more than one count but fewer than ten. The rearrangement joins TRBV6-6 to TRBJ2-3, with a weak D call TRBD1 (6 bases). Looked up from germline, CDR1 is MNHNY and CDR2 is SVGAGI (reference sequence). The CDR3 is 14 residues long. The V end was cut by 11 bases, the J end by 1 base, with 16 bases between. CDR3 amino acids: CAGSLGGRTDTQYF. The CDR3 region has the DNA TGTGCCGGGTCCCTAGGGGGTCGCACAGATACGCAGTATTTT.

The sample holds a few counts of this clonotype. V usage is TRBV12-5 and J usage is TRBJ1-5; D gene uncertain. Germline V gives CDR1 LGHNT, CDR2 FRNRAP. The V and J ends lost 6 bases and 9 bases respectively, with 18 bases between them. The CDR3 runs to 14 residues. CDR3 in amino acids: CASGNNRSPAPQHF. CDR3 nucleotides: TGTGCTAGTGGCAACAACAGATCCCCAGCGCCCCAGCATTTT. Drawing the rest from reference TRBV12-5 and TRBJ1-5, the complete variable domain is DARVTQTPRHKVTEMGQEVTMRCQPILGHNTVFWYRQTMMQGLELLAYFRNRAPLDDSGMPKDRFSAEMPDATLATLKIQPSEPRDSAVYFCASGNNRSPAPQHFGDGTRLSIL.

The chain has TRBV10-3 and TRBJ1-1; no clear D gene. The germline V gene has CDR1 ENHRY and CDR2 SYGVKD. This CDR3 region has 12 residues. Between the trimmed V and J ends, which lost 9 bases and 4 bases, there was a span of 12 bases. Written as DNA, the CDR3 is TGTGCCATAGCCGGCCCTACCACTGAAGCTTTCTTT. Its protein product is CAIAGPTTEAFF.

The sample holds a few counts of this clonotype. This chain's CDR3 is CASSPSWTQQGFTDTQYF. Here the CDR3 DNA reads TGCGCCAGCAGCCCCTCATGGACCCAACAGGGGTTCACAGATACGCAGTATTTT. J is TRBJ2-3 and V is TRBV4-1; 7 bases agree with TRBD1. V gave up 4 bases and J gave up 2 bases; unmatched junction bases: 15. The length of the CDR3 is 18 residues. CDR1 is MGHRA, CDR2 YSYEKL, per germline.

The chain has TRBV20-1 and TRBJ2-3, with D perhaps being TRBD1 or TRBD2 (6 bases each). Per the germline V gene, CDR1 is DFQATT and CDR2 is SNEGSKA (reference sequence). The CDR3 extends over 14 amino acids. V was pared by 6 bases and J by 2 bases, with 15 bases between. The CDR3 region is CSASRGGLTDTQYF. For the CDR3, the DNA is TGCAGTGCCAGTCGAGGGGGACTCACAGATACGCAGTATTTT.

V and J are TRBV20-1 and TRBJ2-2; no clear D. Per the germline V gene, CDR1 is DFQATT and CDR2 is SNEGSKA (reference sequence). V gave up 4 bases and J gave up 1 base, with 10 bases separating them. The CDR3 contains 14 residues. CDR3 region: CSANNYQNTGELFF. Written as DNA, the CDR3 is TGCAGTGCTAATAACTACCAGAACACCGGGGAGCTGTTTTTT.

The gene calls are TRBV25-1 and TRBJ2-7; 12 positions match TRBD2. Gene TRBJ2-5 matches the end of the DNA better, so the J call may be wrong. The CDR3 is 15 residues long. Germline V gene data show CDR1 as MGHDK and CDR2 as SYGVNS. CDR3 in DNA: TGTGCCAGCAGTGCCATACTAGCGGGAGGAGAGACCCAGTACTTC. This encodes CASSAILAGGETQYF.

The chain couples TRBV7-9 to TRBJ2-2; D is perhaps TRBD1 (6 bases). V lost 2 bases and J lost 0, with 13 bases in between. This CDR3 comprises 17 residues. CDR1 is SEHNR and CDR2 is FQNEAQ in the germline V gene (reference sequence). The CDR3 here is CASSLKGETPNTGELFF. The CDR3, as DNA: TGTGCCAGCAGCTTAAAGGGGGAGACGCCGAACACCGGGGAGCTGTTTTTT.

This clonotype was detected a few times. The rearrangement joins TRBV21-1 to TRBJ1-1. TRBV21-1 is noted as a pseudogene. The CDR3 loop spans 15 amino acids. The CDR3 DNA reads TGTGCCAGCAGCAAACGGCCAGCATGGGACACTGAAGCTTTCTTT. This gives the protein CASSKRPAWDTEAFF.

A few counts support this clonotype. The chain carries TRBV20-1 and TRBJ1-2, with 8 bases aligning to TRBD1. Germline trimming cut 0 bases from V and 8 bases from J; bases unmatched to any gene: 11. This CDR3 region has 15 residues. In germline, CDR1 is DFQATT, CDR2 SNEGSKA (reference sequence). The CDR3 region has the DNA TGCAGTGCTAGAGACCTCGACAGGGGTCCGGGGGGCTACACCTTC. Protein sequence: CSARDLDRGPGGYTF.